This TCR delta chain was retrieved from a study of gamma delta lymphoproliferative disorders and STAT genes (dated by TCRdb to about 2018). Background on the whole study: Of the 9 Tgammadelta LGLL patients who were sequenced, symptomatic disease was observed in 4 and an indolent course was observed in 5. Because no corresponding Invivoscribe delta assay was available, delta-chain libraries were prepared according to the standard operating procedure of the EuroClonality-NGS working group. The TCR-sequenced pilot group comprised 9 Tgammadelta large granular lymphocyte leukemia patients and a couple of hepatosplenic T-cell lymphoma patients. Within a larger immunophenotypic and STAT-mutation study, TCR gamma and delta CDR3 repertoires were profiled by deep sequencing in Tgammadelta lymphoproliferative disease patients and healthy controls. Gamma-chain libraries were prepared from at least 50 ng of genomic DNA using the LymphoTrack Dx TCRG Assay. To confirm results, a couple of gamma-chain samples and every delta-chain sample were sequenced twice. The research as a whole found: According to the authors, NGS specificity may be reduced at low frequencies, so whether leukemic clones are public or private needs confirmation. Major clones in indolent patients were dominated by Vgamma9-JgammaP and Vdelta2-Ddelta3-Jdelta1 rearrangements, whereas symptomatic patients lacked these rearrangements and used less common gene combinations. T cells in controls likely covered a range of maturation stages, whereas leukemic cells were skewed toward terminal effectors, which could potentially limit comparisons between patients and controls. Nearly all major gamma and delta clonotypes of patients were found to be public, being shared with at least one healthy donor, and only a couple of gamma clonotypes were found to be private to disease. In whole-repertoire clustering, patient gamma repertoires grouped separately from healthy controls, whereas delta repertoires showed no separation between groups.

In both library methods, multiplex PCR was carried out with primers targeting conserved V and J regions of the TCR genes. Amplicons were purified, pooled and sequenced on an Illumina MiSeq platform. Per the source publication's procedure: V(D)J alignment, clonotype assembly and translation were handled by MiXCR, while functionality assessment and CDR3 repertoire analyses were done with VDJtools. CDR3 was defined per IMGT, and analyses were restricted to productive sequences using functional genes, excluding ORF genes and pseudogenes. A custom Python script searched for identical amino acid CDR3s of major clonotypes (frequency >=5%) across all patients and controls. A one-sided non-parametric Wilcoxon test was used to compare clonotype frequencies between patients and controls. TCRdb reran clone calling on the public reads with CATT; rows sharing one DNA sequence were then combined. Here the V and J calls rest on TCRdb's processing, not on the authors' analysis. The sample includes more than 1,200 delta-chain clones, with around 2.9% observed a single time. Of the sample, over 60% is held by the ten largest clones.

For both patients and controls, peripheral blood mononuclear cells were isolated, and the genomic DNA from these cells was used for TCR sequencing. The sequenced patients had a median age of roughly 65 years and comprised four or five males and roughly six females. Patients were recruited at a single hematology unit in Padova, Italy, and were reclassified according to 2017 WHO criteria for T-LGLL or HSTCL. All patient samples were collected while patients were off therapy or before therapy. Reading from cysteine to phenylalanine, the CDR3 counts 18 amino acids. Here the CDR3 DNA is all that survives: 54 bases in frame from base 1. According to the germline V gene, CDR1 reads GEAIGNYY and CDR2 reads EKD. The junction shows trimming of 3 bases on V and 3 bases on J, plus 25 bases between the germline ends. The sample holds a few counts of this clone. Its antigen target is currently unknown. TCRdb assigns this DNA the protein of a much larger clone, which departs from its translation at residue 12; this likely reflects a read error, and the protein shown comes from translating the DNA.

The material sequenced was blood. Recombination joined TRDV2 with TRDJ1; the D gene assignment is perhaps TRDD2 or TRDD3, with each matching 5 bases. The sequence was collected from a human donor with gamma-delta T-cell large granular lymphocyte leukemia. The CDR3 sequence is CACDPLQSLLARPDKLIF. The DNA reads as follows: TGTGCCTGTGACCCCCTTCAATCACTACTGGCGAGACCCGATAAACTCATCTTT.